This T cell receptor beta chain was found in a study of ipilimumab plus nivolumab after autologous stem cell transplantation. To note about this clone: What it recognizes is unknown.

Checkpoint therapy with ipilimumab 1 mg/kg began 14 to 28 days after transplant. Patients received nivolumab 3 mg/kg at weeks 1, 4, 7, 10, then fortnightly to week 26. Measured with immunoSEQ multiplex PCR; TCRdb has only the in-frame clones, and not every one. In the table there are 15,000 to 20,000 clones, approximately 80% of which are singletons. Germline lookup yields CDR1 SGDLS and CDR2 YYNGEE. The CDR3 sequence is 16 residues long. The germline V and J ends were trimmed by 0 bases and 2 bases, with 15 bases remaining between them. Overall study findings and caveats: Authors suggest TCR repertoire, Treg phenotype and gut microbiota support further study.

The sequence derives from a male donor with diffuse large B-cell lymphoma. The V and J genes are TRBV9 and TRBJ2-7; D may correspond to TRBD1 or TRBD2 (5 bases each). Sequencing used PBMCs, obtained in a trial of ipilimumab plus nivolumab as post-transplant consolidation. CDR3 bases: TGTGCCAGCAGCGTAGGGGGACCCCACGAGGCCTACGAGCAGTACTTC. It codes for CASSVGGPHEAYEQYF.